In its sample, the clone carrying this TCR beta chain ranks as medium-sized. Its specificity is unknown. This sample was included in a study of metastatic and nonmetastatic thyroid tumors. The study, taken as a whole, reports: Within blood and tumor, benign nodules reportedly had significantly lower TCR beta diversity than malignant thyroid tumors did.

Using MiXCR, TCRdb re-called clones from the PCR reads. There are roughly 14,000 clones in the sample; more than 20% occur only once, and less than 15% lies in the top ten. Germline assignment: CDR1 LGHNA and CDR2 YNFKEQ. V shed 4 bases and J 2 bases; nucleotides not matched to a gene: 3. This CDR3 spans 15 amino acids. Each patient came to thyroid surgery without any prior treatment (of any kind). This chain uses TRBV4-2 with TRBJ2-5; TRBD2 matches 11 bases. The receptor was isolated from a female donor with papillary thyroid cancer or a benign thyroid nodule (not recorded which). Some clones in this sample may be carry-over from other donors' samples. The sequenced sample was tumor tissue. The CDR3 spells CASSPGLADQETQYF. The CDR3 DNA follows: TGTGCCAGCAGCCCGGGACTAGCGGATCAAGAGACCCAGTACTTC.